Listed below are T cell receptor beta chains from one sample, sequenced in a study of naive and memory T cell subsets. MiXCR, applied by TCRdb to the 5' RACE reads, yields one record per CDR3 protein. This table has roughly 60,000 distinct CDR3 sequences, approximately 6.6% appearing once. The receptors come from a male donor in good health. CDR3s include the opening cysteine and the closing phenylalanine or tryptophan.

cdr3_aa,cdr3_length,v_call,j_call
CASSQLPGQGAFF,13,TRBV14,TRBJ1-1
CSVSDWTGRGIGYTF,15,TRBV29-1,TRBJ1-2
CASSSRTGNTEAFF,14,TRBV19,TRBJ1-1
CASSQESGTSTDTQYF,16,TRBV4-2,TRBJ2-3
CASSIMASDTEAFF,14,TRBV19,TRBJ1-1
CASSVRGRGISPLHF,15,TRBV5-1,TRBJ1-6
CAISEFRTGFNEQYF,15,TRBV10-3,TRBJ2-7
CASSATPGPSGNTIYF,16,TRBV11-2,TRBJ1-3
CASSFAATYEQYF,13,TRBV5-1,TRBJ2-7
CASNLGHRSGEQFF,14,TRBV6-1,TRBJ2-1
CASSRTSRNEQFF,13,TRBV5-1,TRBJ2-1
CASSFDWRQNSYEQYF,16,TRBV28,TRBJ2-7
CSVQQGWDTEAFF,13,TRBV29-1,TRBJ1-1
CASSLQGYTTYEQYF,15,TRBV5-8,TRBJ2-7
CASSNPRHEQYF,12,TRBV6-2/TRBV6-3,TRBJ2-7
CASSQFSGSAYNEQFF,16,TRBV14,TRBJ2-1
CASKDLPKAGEWRDTQYF,18,TRBV6-2/TRBV6-3,TRBJ2-3
CASIAGQSHYEQYF,14,TRBV6-1,TRBJ2-7
CASSVSASGGVLEQYF,16,TRBV2,TRBJ2-7
CASILTSSETQYF,13,TRBV6-1,TRBJ2-5
CASSTPTSGGVLYEQFF,17,TRBV7-9,TRBJ2-1
CATGQGSATNEKLFF,15,TRBV19,TRBJ1-4
CASSLRTSGSTDTQYF,16,TRBV11-3,TRBJ2-3
CASSYTGGVGEAFF,14,TRBV7-2,TRBJ1-1
CSVELGGTEAFF,12,TRBV29-1,TRBJ1-1
CASSLEGTRGSPGELFF,17,TRBV5-1,TRBJ2-2
CSVDVGGADTQYF,13,TRBV29-1,TRBJ2-3
CASTGTSGSIGELFF,15,TRBV11-2,TRBJ2-2
CASSAGTGAETQYF,14,TRBV6-1,TRBJ2-5
CASSNEGPGYTF,12,TRBV5-1,TRBJ1-2
CASSLGQERAEQFF,14,TRBV7-9,TRBJ2-1
CASSPQGGNTIYF,13,TRBV27,TRBJ1-3
CASSFDRGPTYEQYF,15,TRBV5-8,TRBJ2-7
CASSLLADPYNEQFF,15,TRBV12-3/TRBV12-4,TRBJ2-1
CSASSGGNNEQFF,13,TRBV20-1,TRBJ2-1
CSAGGGSSTDTQYF,14,TRBV20-1,TRBJ2-3
CASASTSGSTDTQYF,15,TRBV19,TRBJ2-3
CAWSYKTGGYEQYF,14,TRBV30,TRBJ2-7
CASSSRTSPADTQYF,15,TRBV5-5,TRBJ2-3
CASKTGGDEKLFF,13,TRBV6-6,TRBJ1-4
CSASMGSSGSEQFF,14,TRBV20-1,TRBJ2-1
CASSPGRGTQTLYEQYF,17,TRBV4-2,TRBJ2-7
CSVTRVGGTEAFF,13,TRBV29-1,TRBJ1-1
CASSFAGVTDTQYF,14,TRBV13,TRBJ2-3
CASSQGTSGYTGELFF,16,TRBV4-1,TRBJ2-2
CASSLGDPYTDTQYF,15,TRBV5-1,TRBJ2-3
CASSYRQEDGYTF,13,TRBV6-2/TRBV6-3,TRBJ1-2
CASSYNGGKGTEAFF,15,TRBV6-8,TRBJ1-1
CASSRRREVDEQFF,14,TRBV19,TRBJ2-1
CASSSTNRGYTGELFF,16,TRBV12-3/TRBV12-4,TRBJ2-2
CSVGTGEIVTQYF,13,TRBV29-1,TRBJ2-5
CASRGEAEAFF,11,TRBV2,TRBJ1-1
CASSSNFGAYEQYF,14,TRBV7-2,TRBJ2-7
CASIGAEQYF,10,TRBV10-2,TRBJ2-7
CASSPGPYGYTF,12,TRBV19,TRBJ1-2
CASSKDSRLSEQYF,14,TRBV5-1,TRBJ2-7
CAISESAGLAGNQETQYF,18,TRBV10-3,TRBJ2-5
CASSLDVAEQFF,12,TRBV7-2,TRBJ2-1
CASTQAGTGNYGYTF,15,TRBV6-5,TRBJ1-2
CASTRDSGRNEQFF,14,TRBV10-2,TRBJ2-1